These 10 T cell receptor beta chains came from one sample sequenced in a study of control samples from healthy donors and cancer patients (dated by TCRdb to 2018 to 2021). Library construction relied on the immunoSEQ multiplex PCR assay. TCRdb stores this immuneACCESS table with in-frame sequences only. Part of the clones is absent; in the studies checked, under half of the shortfall reflects unresolved V genes, and no reason is known for the rest. Here the sample has around 110,000 clones; approximately 92% occur a single time. The ten largest clones represent 1% to 1.4% of the sample. Source material: PBMCs. The receptors were sampled from a woman aged 50 to 60 with colorectal cancer.

The chain is built from TRBV5-5 and TRBJ1-1; tentatively, D is TRBD1 (5 bases). Germline values: CDR1 SGHKS, CDR2 YYEKEE (reference sequence). This CDR3 region has 16 residues. V lost 1 base and J lost 0, with 13 bases in between. CDR3 in DNA: TGTGCCAGCAGCTTGAGAGGCCCGGGACTGAACACTGAAGCTTTCTTT. It encodes CASSLRGPGLNTEAFF.

J is TRBJ1-5 and V is TRBV12-5; D not certain. Trimming left V 1 base short and J 3 bases short, with 16 bases between. The CDR3 is 17 residues long. CDR1 and CDR2 from the germline V gene are LGHNT and FRNRAP. The chain's CDR3 is CASGLGGLSWDNQPQHF. In DNA form, the CDR3 reads TGTGCTAGTGGTTTGGGCGGTCTCTCATGGGACAATCAGCCCCAGCATTTT.

The table lists this clone with a count of one. V and J are TRBV21-1 and TRBJ2-3; the D segment call TRBD1 is taken from the table without a DNA check. TRBV21-1 is termed a pseudogene. The CDR3 extends over 14 amino acids. CDR3 coding DNA: TGTGCCAGCCAGGCAGGGCCCCCCGCAGATACGCAGTATTTT. This codes for CASQAGPPADTQYF.

V gene TRBV5-1 combines with J gene TRBJ2-3; TRBD2 aligns across 13 bases. The CDR3 spans 17 residues. CDR1 is SGHRS and CDR2 is YFSETQ in the germline V gene. With V trimmed by 1 base and J by 1 base, 3 bases remained unmatched. This chain's CDR3 is CASSLSGLAGGTDTQYF. The CDR3 DNA reads as TGCGCCAGCAGCTTGTCCGGACTAGCGGGGGGCACAGATACGCAGTATTTT.

V and J are TRBV5-1 and TRBJ2-5, with 9 positions matching TRBD1. Trimming took 4 bases from V and 3 from J; bases not matched to a gene: 4. The germline V gene has CDR1 SGHRS and CDR2 YFSETQ. The length of the CDR3 is 14 residues. CDR3 coding DNA: TGCGCCAGCAGCATGGGACAGGGTGAAGAGACCCAGTACTTC. Its protein is CASSMGQGEETQYF.

This sequence joins TRBV12-3 or TRBV12-4 and TRBJ2-2; TRBD1 aligns across 7 bases. With V trimmed by 11 bases and J by 4 bases, 7 bases remained unmatched. This CDR3 contains 13 residues. In nucleotides, the CDR3 is TGTGCCGGCATACAGGGGACCACCGGGGAGCTGTTTTTT. Its protein product is CAGIQGTTGELFF.

The V and J genes are TRBV12-3 or TRBV12-4 and TRBJ1-1; possibly TRBD1 for D (6 bases). The CDR3 covers 12 residues. Trimming took 7 bases from V and 10 from J, leaving 16 bases between them. In DNA, the CDR3 is TGTGCCAGCATTCAAAGGGGGGTCGGAGCTTTCTTT. This sequence encodes CASIQRGVGAFF.

This clone was picked up a small number of times. The chain couples TRBV27 to TRBJ2-7, with D unresolved. V lost 4 bases, J lost 2 bases, and 12 bases lay in between. The CDR3 extends over 14 amino acids. Germline-derived CDR1 and CDR2 are MNHEY and SMNVEV (reference sequence). This CDR3 is CASSSGLRTYEQYF. In nucleotides, the CDR3 is TGTGCCAGCAGTTCCGGGCTACGAACCTACGAGCAGTACTTC.

This clone was picked up one time. The DNA for the CDR3 is TGTGCCAGTAGTCCGGCCAGCTCCTACAATGAGCAGTTCTTC. Translation: CASSPASSYNEQFF. This rearrangement joins TRBV19 to TRBJ2-1; D is ambiguous. The V gene lost 5 bases and the J gene lost 0 bases, with 8 bases spanning the gap. Germline assignment: CDR1 LNHDA and CDR2 SQIVND (reference sequence). The CDR3 loop spans 14 amino acids.

The genes are TRBV25-1 and TRBJ2-7, with D perhaps matching TRBD1 or TRBD2 (5 bases each). V gave up 6 bases and J gave up 9 bases, with 15 bases separating them. The CDR3 spans 12 residues. CDR1 is MGHDK and CDR2 is SYGVNS in the germline V gene. The CDR3 spells CASRDQGPRQYF. As DNA, the CDR3 is TGTGCCAGCAGGGATCAGGGACCGAGGCAGTACTTC.